One and the same sample provided the 3 T cell receptor beta chains below, sequenced in a study of identical twins. TCRdb independently ran MiXCR on the 5' RACE reads; one entry per CDR3 protein. The table lists nearly 200,000 distinct CDR3 sequences, 15% of them singletons, with 35% to 45% in the top ten. These data were also filed under a second study, of T cells expressing NK-cell markers.

Sequences were obtained from CD8+ T cells sorted from blood. The receptors shown here come from a woman between 18 and 30 years old in good health.

The chain is built from TRBV6-1 and TRBJ2-5, with TRBD1 matching over 7 bases. This CDR3 region has 14 residues. Germline values: CDR1 MNHNS, CDR2 SASEGT. Germline trimming cut 5 bases from V and 9 bases from J; bases unmatched to any gene: 12. CDR3 protein: CASSPRTGPGAQYF. The CDR3 DNA sequence: TGTGCCAGCAGTCCCCGGACAGGCCCAGGGGCCCAGTACTTC.

There are a few counts of this clonotype. The chain uses TRBV6-1 and TRBJ2-7; D remains ambiguous. The CDR3 extends over 11 amino acids. V lost 7 bases to trimming and J lost 3 bases, with 7 bases between them. Germline-derived CDR1 and CDR2 are MNHNS and SASEGT. CDR3 sequence reads: CASKGDYEQYF. In nucleotides, the CDR3 is TGTGCCAGCAAGGGTGACTACGAGCAGTACTTC.

A few counts support this clonotype. V is TRBV9 and J is TRBJ2-3, with TRBD2 matching 7 bases. Germline values: CDR1 SGDLS, CDR2 YYNGEE. V was pared by 1 base and J by 6 bases, with 2 bases of the junction left unmatched. CDR3 size: 13 residues. CDR3 in amino acids: CASSVWGGDTQYF. The DNA of the CDR3 is TGTGCCAGCAGCGTATGGGGAGGGGATACGCAGTATTTT.